The T cell receptor beta chain described here comes from a study of shared clonotypes between healthy human individuals. Naive CD8 cells lacked CD45RO and underwent positive selection for CCR7, leaving out terminally differentiated effector memory CD45RA+ cells. Free of recent acute infections or vaccinations, the donors were healthy HIV-negative adults. Donors, without exception, were Caucasian adults residing in Nashville, Tennessee. TCRdb's table, derived via immunoSEQ multiplex PCR, lists solely in-frame clones and lacks some. The sample consists of about 2.1 million clones, 90% to 95% of them appearing once. Study-wide points: Depth of sequencing was expected to influence donor clonotype sharing. Across a handful of donors, naive CD4 shared around 5%, naive CD8 under 4%, memory CD4 roughly 2.4%, memory CD8 about 0.4%.

Regarding this clone: The antigen is unknown.

The sequence was obtained from a man younger than 30 in good health. Some clones in this sample may be carry-over from other donors' samples. The sample taken for sequencing was naive CD8+ T cells from PBMCs.

The CDR3 region has the DNA TGTGCCAGCAAACAGGGGGGGCGTGAAGCTTTCTTT. It encodes CASKQGGREAFF. The chain has TRBV27 and TRBJ1-1; 8 bases fit TRBD1. Germline V lookup: CDR1 MNHEY, CDR2 SMNVEV (reference sequence). The CDR3 contains 12 residues. V lost 7 bases, J lost 7 bases, and 5 bases stayed unmatched.